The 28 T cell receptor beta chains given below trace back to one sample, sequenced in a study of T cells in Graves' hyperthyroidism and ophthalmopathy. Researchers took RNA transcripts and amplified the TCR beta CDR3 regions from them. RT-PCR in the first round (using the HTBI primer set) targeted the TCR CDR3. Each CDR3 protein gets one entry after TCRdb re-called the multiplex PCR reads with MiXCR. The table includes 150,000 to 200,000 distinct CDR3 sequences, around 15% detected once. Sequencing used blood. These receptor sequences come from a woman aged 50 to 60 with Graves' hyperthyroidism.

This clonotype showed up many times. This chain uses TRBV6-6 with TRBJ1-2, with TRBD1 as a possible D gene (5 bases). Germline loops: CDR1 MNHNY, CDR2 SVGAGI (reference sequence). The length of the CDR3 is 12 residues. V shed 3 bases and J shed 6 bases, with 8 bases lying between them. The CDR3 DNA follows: TGTGCCAGCAGTTATAAGGGGCATGGCTACACCTTC. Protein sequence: CASSYKGHGYTF.

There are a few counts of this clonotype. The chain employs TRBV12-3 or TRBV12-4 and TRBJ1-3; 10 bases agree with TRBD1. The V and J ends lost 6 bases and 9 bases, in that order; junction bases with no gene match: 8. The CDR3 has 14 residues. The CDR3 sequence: CASRARQGASTIYF. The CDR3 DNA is TGTGCCAGCAGGGCAAGACAGGGGGCCTCCACCATATATTTT.

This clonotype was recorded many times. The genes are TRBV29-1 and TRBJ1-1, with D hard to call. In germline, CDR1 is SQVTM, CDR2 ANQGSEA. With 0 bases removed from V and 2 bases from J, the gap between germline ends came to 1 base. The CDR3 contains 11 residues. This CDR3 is CSVEENTEAFF. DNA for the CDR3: TGCAGCGTTGAAGAAAACACTGAAGCTTTCTTT.

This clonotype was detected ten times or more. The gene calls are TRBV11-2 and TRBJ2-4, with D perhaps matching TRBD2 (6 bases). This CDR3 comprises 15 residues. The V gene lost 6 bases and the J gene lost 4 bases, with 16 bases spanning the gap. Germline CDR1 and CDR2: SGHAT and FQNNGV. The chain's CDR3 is CASRFTSGSKNIQYF. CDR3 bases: TGTGCCAGCAGATTCACATCCGGGAGTAAAAACATTCAGTACTTC. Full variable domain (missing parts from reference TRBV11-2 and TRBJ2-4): EAGVAQSPRYKIIEKRQSVAFWCNPISGHATLYWYQQILGQGPKLLIQFQNNGVVDDSQLPKDRFSAERLKGVDSTLKIQPAKLEDSAVYLCASRFTSGSKNIQYFGAGTRLSVL.

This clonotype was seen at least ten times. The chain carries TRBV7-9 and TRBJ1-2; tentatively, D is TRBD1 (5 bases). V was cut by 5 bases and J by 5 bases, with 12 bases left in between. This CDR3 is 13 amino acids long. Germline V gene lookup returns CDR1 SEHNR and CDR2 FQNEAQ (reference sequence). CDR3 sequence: CASSTGTTYGYTF. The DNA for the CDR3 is TGTGCCAGCAGCACCGGGACGACGTATGGCTACACCTTC.

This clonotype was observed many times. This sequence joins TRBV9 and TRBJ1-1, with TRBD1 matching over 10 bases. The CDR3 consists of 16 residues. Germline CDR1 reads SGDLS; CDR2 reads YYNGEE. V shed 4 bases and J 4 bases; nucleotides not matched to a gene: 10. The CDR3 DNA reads TGTGCCAGCAGCTCCCGGGACAGGGGAGGGGGCACTGAAGCTTTCTTT. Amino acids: CASSSRDRGGGTEAFF.

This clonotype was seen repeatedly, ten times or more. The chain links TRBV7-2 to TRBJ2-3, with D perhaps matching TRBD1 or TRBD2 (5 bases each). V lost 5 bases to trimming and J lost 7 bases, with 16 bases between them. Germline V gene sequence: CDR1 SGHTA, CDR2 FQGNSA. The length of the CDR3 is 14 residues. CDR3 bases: TGTGCCAGCAGCCAGCCTGGGACGGGTTATACGCAGTATTTT. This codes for CASSQPGTGYTQYF.

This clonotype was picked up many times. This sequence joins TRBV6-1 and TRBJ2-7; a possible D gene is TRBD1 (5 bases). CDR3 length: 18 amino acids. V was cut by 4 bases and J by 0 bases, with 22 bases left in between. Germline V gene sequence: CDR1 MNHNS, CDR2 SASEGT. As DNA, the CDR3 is TGTGCCAGCAGTGCCCCTCCCTGGGCGACAGTGAGCTCCTACGAGCAGTACTTC. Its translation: CASSAPPWATVSSYEQYF.

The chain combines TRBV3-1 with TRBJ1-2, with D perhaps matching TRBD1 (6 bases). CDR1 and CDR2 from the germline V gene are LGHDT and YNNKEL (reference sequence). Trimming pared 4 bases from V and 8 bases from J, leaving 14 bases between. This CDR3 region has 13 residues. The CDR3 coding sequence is TGTGCCAGCAGCCCCAGCGGGGGGCGAGGCTACACCTTC. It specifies CASSPSGGRGYTF.

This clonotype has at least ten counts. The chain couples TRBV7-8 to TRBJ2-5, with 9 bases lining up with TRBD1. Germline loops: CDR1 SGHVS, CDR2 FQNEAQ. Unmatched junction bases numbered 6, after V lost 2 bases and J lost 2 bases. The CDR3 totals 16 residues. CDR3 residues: CASSLNRGPRQETQYF. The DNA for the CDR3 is TGTGCCAGCAGCTTAAACAGGGGGCCGCGGCAAGAGACCCAGTACTTC.

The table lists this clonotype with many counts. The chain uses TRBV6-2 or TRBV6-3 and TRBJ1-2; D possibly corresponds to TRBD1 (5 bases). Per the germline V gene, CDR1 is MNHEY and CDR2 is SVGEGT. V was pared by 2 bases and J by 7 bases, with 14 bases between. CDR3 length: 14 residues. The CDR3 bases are TGTGCCAGCAGTTACCGTCAGGCAGGGAGTGGCTACACCTTC. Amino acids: CASSYRQAGSGYTF.

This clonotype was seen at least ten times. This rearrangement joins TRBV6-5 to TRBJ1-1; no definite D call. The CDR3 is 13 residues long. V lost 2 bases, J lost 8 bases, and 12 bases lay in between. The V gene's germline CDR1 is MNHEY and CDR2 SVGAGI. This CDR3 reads CASSYPNADEAFF. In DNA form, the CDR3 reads TGTGCCAGCAGTTACCCCAACGCCGACGAAGCTTTCTTT.

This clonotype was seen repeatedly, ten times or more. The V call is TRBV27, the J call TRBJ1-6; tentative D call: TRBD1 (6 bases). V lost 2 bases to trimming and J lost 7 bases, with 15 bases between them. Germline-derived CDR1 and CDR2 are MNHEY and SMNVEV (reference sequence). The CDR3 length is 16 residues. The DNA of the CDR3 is TGTGCCAGCAGTTTACGGGACACCCTTTGGAATTCACCCCTCCACTTT. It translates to CASSLRDTLWNSPLHF.

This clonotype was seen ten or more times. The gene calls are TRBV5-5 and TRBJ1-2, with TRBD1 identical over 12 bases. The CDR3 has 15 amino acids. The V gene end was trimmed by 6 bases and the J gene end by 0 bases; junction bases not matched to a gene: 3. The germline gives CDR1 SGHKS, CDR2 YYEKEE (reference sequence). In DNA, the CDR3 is TGTGCCAGCACGGGACAGGGGGCAACTAACTATGGCTACACCTTC. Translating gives CASTGQGATNYGYTF.

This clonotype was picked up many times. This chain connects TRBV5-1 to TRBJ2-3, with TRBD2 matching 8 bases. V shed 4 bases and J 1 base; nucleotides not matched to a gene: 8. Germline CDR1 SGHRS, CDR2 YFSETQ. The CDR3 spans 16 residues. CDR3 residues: CASSQVGGAGTDTQYF. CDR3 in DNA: TGCGCCAGCAGCCAAGTCGGGGGGGCGGGCACAGATACGCAGTATTTT. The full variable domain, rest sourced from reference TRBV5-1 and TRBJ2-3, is KAGVTQTPRYLIKTRGQQVTLSCSPISGHRSVSWYQQTPGQGLQFLFEYFSETQRNKGNFPGRFSGRQFSNSRSEMNVSTLELGDSALYLCASSQVGGAGTDTQYFGPGTRLTVL.

CDR3 sequence reads: CASTLPPNQPQHF. CDR3 DNA: TGTGCCAGCACCTTACCCCCCAATCAGCCCCAGCATTTT. The chain links TRBV28 to TRBJ1-5; D is uncertain. The CDR3 is made up of 13 amino acids. Deletions cut 7 bases from V and 3 bases from J, with 10 bases between. From germline, CDR1 is MDHEN and CDR2 SYDVKM.

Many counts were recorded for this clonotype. CDR3 sequence reads: CSVEEGREDQPQHF. The CDR3 region has the DNA TGCAGCGTCGAGGAGGGGAGAGAGGATCAGCCCCAGCATTTT. The chain uses TRBV29-1 and TRBJ1-5, with D possibly being TRBD1 (5 bases). Germline V gives CDR1 SQVTM, CDR2 ANQGSEA. Trimming took 6 bases from V and 5 from J, leaving 17 bases between them. The CDR3 consists of 14 residues.

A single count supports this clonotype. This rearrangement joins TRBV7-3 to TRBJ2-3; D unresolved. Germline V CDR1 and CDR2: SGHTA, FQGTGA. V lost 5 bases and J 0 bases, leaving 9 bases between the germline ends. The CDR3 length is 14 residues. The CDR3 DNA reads TGTGCCAGCAGCCCCGGATCGAGCACAGATACGCAGTATTTT. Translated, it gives CASSPGSSTDTQYF.

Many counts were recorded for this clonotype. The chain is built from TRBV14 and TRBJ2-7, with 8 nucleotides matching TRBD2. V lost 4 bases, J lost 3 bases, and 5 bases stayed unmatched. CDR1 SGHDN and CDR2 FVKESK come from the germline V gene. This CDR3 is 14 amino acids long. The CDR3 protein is CASSRAGGYYEQYF. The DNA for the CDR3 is TGTGCCAGCAGCCGCGCGGGGGGCTACTACGAGCAGTACTTC.

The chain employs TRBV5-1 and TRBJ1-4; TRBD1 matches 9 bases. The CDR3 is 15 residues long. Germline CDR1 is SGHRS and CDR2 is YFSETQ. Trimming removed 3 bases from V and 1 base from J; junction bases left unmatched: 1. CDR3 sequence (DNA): TGCGCCAGCAGCTGGACAGGGGAAACTAATGAAAAACTGTTTTTT. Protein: CASSWTGETNEKLFF.

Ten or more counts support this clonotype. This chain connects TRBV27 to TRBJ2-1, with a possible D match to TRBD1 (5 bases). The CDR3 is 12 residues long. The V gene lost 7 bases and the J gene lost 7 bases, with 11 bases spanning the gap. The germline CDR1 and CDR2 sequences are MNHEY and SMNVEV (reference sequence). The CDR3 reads CASKTEWNEQFF. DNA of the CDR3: TGTGCCAGCAAGACAGAATGGAATGAGCAGTTCTTC.

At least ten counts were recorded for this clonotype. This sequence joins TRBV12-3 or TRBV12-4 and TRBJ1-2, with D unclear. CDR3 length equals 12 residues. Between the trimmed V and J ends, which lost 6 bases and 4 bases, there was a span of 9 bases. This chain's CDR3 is CASSRHLYGYTF. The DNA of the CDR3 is TGTGCCAGCAGCCGTCACCTCTATGGCTACACCTTC.

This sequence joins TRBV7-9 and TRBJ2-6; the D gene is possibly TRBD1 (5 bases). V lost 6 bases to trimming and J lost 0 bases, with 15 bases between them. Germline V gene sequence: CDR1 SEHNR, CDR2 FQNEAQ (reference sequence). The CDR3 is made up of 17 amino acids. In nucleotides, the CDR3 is TGTGCCAGCAGACAGGCCCCCGGAACCTCTGGGGCCAACGTCCTGACTTTC. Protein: CASRQAPGTSGANVLTF.

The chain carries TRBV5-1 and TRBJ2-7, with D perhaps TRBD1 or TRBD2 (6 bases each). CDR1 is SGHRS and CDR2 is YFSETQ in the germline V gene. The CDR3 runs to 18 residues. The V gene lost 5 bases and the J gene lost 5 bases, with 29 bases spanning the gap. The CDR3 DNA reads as TGCGCCAGCAGTAGAGGGGGGTCCGGACTCTCGTTGGTAGACGAGCAGTACTTC. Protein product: CASSRGGSGLSLVDEQYF.

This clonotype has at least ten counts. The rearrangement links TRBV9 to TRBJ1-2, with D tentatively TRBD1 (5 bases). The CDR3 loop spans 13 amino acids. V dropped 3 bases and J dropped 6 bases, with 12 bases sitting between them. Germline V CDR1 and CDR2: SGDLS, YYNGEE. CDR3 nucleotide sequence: TGTGCCAGCAGCGGGCAGGGCCTCCATGGCTACACCTTC. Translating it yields CASSGQGLHGYTF.

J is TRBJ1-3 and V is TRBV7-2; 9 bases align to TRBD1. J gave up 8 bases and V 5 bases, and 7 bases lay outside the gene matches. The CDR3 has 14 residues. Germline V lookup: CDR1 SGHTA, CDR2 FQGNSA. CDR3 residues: CASSPWTGVDTIYF. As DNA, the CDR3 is TGTGCCAGCAGCCCCTGGACAGGGGTGGACACCATATATTTT.

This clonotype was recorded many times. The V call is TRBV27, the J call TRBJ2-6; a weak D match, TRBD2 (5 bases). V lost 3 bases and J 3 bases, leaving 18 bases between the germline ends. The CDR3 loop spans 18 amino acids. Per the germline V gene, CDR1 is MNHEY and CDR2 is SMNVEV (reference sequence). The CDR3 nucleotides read TGTGCCAGCAGTTTGCTTGGACTGCGACGGAGTGGGGCCAACGTCCTGACTTTC. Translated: CASSLLGLRRSGANVLTF.

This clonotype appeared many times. CDR3 protein: CSVDIGHLNYGYTF. CDR3 DNA sequence: TGCAGCGTTGACATCGGTCACCTTAACTATGGCTACACCTTC. This rearrangement joins TRBV29-1 to TRBJ1-2; no firm D call. This CDR3 contains 14 residues. Germline CDR1 and CDR2: SQVTM and ANQGSEA. V was clipped by 3 bases and J by 1 base, with 12 bases between them.